One and the same sample provided the 21 T cell receptor beta chains below, sequenced in a study of blood T cells in healthy people across ages. A second roughly 6 to 12 cycle PCR used barcoded and J-beta primers. In TCRdb, the 5' RACE reads were re-called with MiXCR into one record per CDR3 protein. The profile shows about 650,000 distinct CDR3 sequences, roughly 30% of them singletons. The sequencing sample was made of blood. All receptors derive from a woman of 80 years or more in good health.

This chain joins TRBV30 and TRBJ2-1; D uncertain. The V end was cut by 0 bases, the J end by 4 bases, with 4 bases between. The CDR3 length is 12 residues. Germline CDR1 GTSNPN, CDR2 SVGIG (reference sequence). For the CDR3, the DNA is TGTGCCTGGAGTGTCCAGTACAATGAGCAGTTCTTC. It codes for CAWSVQYNEQFF.

In regard to this clonotype: Given a much more abundant clone one base away, this may be a read error. The V gene is TRBV5-5, the J gene TRBJ1-5; tentatively, D is TRBD1 (5 bases). V was trimmed by 4 bases and J by 7 bases, leaving 21 bases between them. Germline V gives CDR1 SGHKS, CDR2 YYEKEE (reference sequence). This CDR3 has 16 amino acids. The CDR3 region is CASSLDDVEGRQPQHF. DNA of the CDR3: TGTGCCAGCAGCCTCGACGACGTTGAGGGGAGGCAGCCCCAGCATTTT. Combining the CDR3 with reference TRBV5-5 and TRBJ1-5 gives the whole variable domain DAGVTQSPTHLIKTRGQQVTLRCSPISGHKSVSWYQQVLGQGPQFIFQYYEKEERGRGNFPDRFSARQFPNYSSELNVNALLLGDSALYLCASSLDDVEGRQPQHFGDGTRLSIL.

This clonotype turned up a few times. The V gene is TRBV12-3 or TRBV12-4, the J gene TRBJ2-2, with D unresolved. The CDR3 is 13 residues long. The V and J ends lost 6 bases and 7 bases respectively, with 12 bases between them. CDR3 DNA sequence: TGTGCCAGCAGCCCCGGGTCAGTCGGGGAGCTGTTTTTT. Its translation is CASSPGSVGELFF.

This clonotype was detected many times. The chain joins TRBV5-1 to TRBJ2-5; 11 nucleotides line up with TRBD1. Germline V gives CDR1 SGHRS, CDR2 YFSETQ. Trimming took 1 base from V and 6 from J; bases not matched to a gene: 14. There are 18 residues in the CDR3. CDR3 DNA sequence: TGCGCCAGCAGCTTGATGGCCGGGACAGGGGGACTCAACAAGACCCAGTACTTC. It encodes CASSLMAGTGGLNKTQYF.

Remarks on this clonotype: This may be a read error: a much more frequent sequence differs by one nucleotide. This sequence joins TRBV10-3 and TRBJ1-5, with D uncertain. The CDR3 runs 16 residues. The V gene lost 2 bases and the J gene lost 1 base, with 12 bases spanning the gap. The germline V gene has CDR1 ENHRY and CDR2 SYGVKD. The CDR3 protein is CAISESFPGSNQPQHF. The CDR3 DNA reads as TGTGCCATCAGTGAGAGTTTCCCGGGAAGCAATCAGCCCCAGCATTTT.

Only one count was recorded for this clonotype. At one of its ends the junction is not consistent with the germline gene, which may arise from a read error. The chain carries TRBV12-3 or TRBV12-4 and TRBJ1-2, with a weak D call TRBD1 (6 bases). The CDR3 spans 12 residues. Here the CDR3 DNA reads TGTGCCGGCAGTTTAGGGGGGTATGGCTACACCTTC. Protein sequence: CAGSLGGYGYTF.

This clonotype showed up just once. The chain employs TRBV5-1 and TRBJ2-7, with D possibly being TRBD1 (6 bases). The CDR3 runs to 14 residues. Between the trimmed V and J ends, which lost 3 bases and 1 base, there was a span of 11 bases. From germline, CDR1 is SGHRS and CDR2 YFSETQ. The CDR3 sequence: CASSYGTTSYEQYF. CDR3 in DNA: TGCGCCAGCAGCTATGGGACAACTTCCTACGAGCAGTACTTC.

This clonotype was recorded many times. This chain links TRBV7-8 with TRBJ2-1, with 10 bases matching TRBD2. This CDR3 is 13 amino acids long. CDR1 is SGHVS and CDR2 is FQNEAQ in the germline V gene. V lost 0 bases to trimming and J lost 10 bases; unmatched junction nucleotides: 0. In DNA form, the CDR3 reads TGTGCCAGCAGCTTAGCACTAGCGGGGGAGCAGTTCTTC. It yields the protein CASSLALAGEQFF. The variable domain in full, completed from reference TRBV7-8 and TRBJ2-1, reads GAGVSQSPRYKVAKRGQDVALRCDPISGHVSLFWYQQALGQGPEFLTYFQNEAQLDKSGLPSDRFFAERPEGSVSTLKIQRTQQEDSAVYLCASSLALAGEQFFGPGTRLTVL.

At least ten counts were recorded for this clonotype. The chain links TRBV5-1 to TRBJ2-5; D may be TRBD1 (5 bases). Germline lookup yields CDR1 SGHRS and CDR2 YFSETQ. The CDR3 length is 14 residues. Trimming took off 2 bases at V and 3 bases at J, with 11 bases between the two ends. In nucleotides, the CDR3 is TGCGCCAGCAGCTTTAGTTCAGGGAAAGAGACCCAGTACTTC. As protein: CASSFSSGKETQYF.

The sample holds a few counts of this clonotype. It may be a read error: a sequence one base away is much more abundant. The genes are TRBV7-3 and TRBJ2-1, with TRBD1 matching 8 bases. The germline V gene has CDR1 SGHTA and CDR2 FQGTGA. The CDR3 runs to 16 residues. The CDR3 region is CACSLDRGPSYNEQFF. The CDR3 bases are TGTGCCTGCAGCTTAGACAGGGGCCCCTCCTACAATGAGCAGTTCTTC.

This clonotype was detected many times. The genes are TRBV5-6 and TRBJ2-5; no clear D gene. From germline, CDR1 is SGHDT and CDR2 YYEEEE. This CDR3 is built from 14 residues. Trimming shortened V by 0 bases and J by 3 bases, and 9 bases separated the two germline ends. For the CDR3, the DNA is TGTGCCAGCAGCTTGGGTCCCAGGAAAGAGACCCAGTACTTC. Amino acid sequence: CASSLGPRKETQYF. The whole variable domain, remainder taken from reference TRBV5-6 and TRBJ2-5, is DAGVTQSPTHLIKTRGQQVTLRCSPKSGHDTVSWYQQALGQGPQFIFQYYEEEERQRGNFPDRFSGHQFPNYSSELNVNALLLGDSALYLCASSLGPRKETQYFGPGTRLLVL.

This clonotype occurred many times. This could be a read error, since a much larger clone is one nucleotide away. The chain has TRBV6-5 and TRBJ1-4, with TRBD1 matching 7 bases. Germline V gene data show CDR1 as MNHEY and CDR2 as SVGAGI. The CDR3 is 14 residues long. The CDR3 is CASSTGQKNEKRFF. CDR3 sequence (DNA): TGTGCCAGCAGTACGGGACAGAAAAATGAAAAACGGTTTTTT.

This clonotype turned up a few times. Relative to the germline gene, one junction end is altered; a read error may explain this. The CDR3 sequence: CASSYGGATDAQYF. CDR3 bases: TGTGCCAGCAGTTATGGGGGGGCTACAGATGCGCAGTATTTT. V gene TRBV6-2 or TRBV6-3 combines with J gene TRBJ2-3, with D perhaps TRBD2 (7 bases). This CDR3 is built from 14 residues. The germline V gene encodes CDR1 MNHEY and CDR2 SVGEGT.

The chain is built from TRBV29-1 and TRBJ2-1; the D is unclear. Germline V gene sequence: CDR1 SQVTM, CDR2 ANQGSEA. This CDR3 has 12 amino acids. Trimming removed 4 bases from V and 5 bases from J, with 9 bases in between. CDR3 residues: CSVVPGDNEQFF. CDR3 bases: TGCAGCGTTGTTCCGGGTGACAATGAGCAGTTCTTC.

With respect to this clonotype: A read error may account for a junction end that differs from germline. The chain joins TRBV12-3 or TRBV12-4 to TRBJ2-3; maybe TRBD1 (5 bases). The CDR3 is made up of 13 amino acids. Here the CDR3 reads CASVRWGTDAQYF. Written as DNA, the CDR3 is TGTGCCAGCGTCAGGTGGGGCACAGATGCGCAATATTTT.

This clonotype was seen at least ten times. The chain uses TRBV27 and TRBJ1-6, with TRBD1 matching over 7 bases. The trim removed 7 bases at V and 9 bases at J, leaving 15 bases unmatched. This CDR3 comprises 16 residues. Per the germline V gene, CDR1 is MNHEY and CDR2 is SMNVEV (reference sequence). Written as DNA, the CDR3 is TGTGCCAGCATCCCTTATCCGGGGACAGAAACTTCACCCCTCCACTTT. Translating it yields CASIPYPGTETSPLHF.

In this sample, this clonotype turned up many times. The chain links TRBV12-3 or TRBV12-4 to TRBJ1-4; D ambiguous. The CDR3 runs 15 residues. Deletions cut 0 bases from V and 2 bases from J, with 7 bases between. CDR3 coding DNA: TGTGCCAGCAGTTTAGCAGGGTCGACTAATGAAAAACTGTTTTTT. It is translated as CASSLAGSTNEKLFF.

This clonotype was seen many times. The chain couples TRBV20-1 to TRBJ2-1; 9 bases map to TRBD2. After removal of 0 bases from V and 3 bases from J, the junction contained 6 bases not matched to a gene. Germline loops: CDR1 DFQATT, CDR2 SNEGSKA (reference sequence). CDR3 length: 16 residues. For the CDR3, the DNA is TGCAGTGCTAGAGACCACGGCGGGGGGGTCTACAATGAGCAGTTCTTC. This encodes CSARDHGGGVYNEQFF.

The V and J genes are TRBV24-1 and TRBJ2-2, with no clear D. CDR3 size: 14 residues. Trimming removed 5 bases at V and 0 bases at J, with 6 bases between. Germline CDR1 and CDR2: KGHDR and SFDVKD. CDR3: CATSARSNTGELFF. CDR3 DNA: TGTGCCACCAGTGCACGCTCGAACACCGGGGAGCTGTTTTTT.

This rearrangement joins TRBV20-1 to TRBJ2-3, with a tentative D call TRBD2 (6 bases). The CDR3 contains 14 residues. The V end was cut by 6 bases, the J end by 2 bases, with 15 bases between. CDR1 and CDR2 (germline): DFQATT, SNEGSKA (reference sequence). The CDR3, as DNA: TGCAGTGCCGCATGGGGCGGGAACACAGATACGCAGTATTTT. Its protein product is CSAAWGGNTDTQYF.

This clonotype came up many times. The rearrangement joins TRBV29-1 to TRBJ1-1; possibly TRBD1 for D (6 bases). The germline V gene has CDR1 SQVTM and CDR2 ANQGSEA. The CDR3 totals 16 residues. With 2 bases removed from V and 1 base from J, the gap between germline ends came to 17 bases. CDR3 protein: CSVESLGTGRNTEAFF. The DNA of the CDR3 is TGCAGCGTTGAATCCTTAGGCACAGGGCGGAACACTGAAGCTTTCTTT.